The 27 T cell receptor beta chains given below trace back to one sample, sequenced in a study of T cells in Graves' hyperthyroidism and ophthalmopathy (dated by TCRdb to about 2019). Library construction relied on multiplex PCR. The listed sequencing device is Illumina HiSeq 2000. The TCR beta CDR3 regions were amplified from RNA transcripts. The first round of RT-PCR for the TCR CDR3 was performed with the HTBI primer set and the Qiagen OneStep RT-PCR kit. TCRdb redid the processing of the public reads, applying fastp at Q25 and MiXCR, and retained in-frame beta chains. Identical CDR3 protein sequences are pooled into one entry, listed with their most common genes and DNA. The sample profile shows hundreds of thousands of distinct CDR3 sequences; about 38% of them were found once. Jointly, the top ten make up around 10% of the sample. The sample was blood. These receptor sequences come from a man aged 18 to 29 with Graves' hyperthyroidism.

This clonotype was observed at least ten times. The chain is built from TRBV9 and TRBJ2-2; D ambiguous. Germline-derived CDR1 and CDR2 are SGDLS and YYNGEE. The CDR3 has 14 residues. With 4 bases removed from V and 1 base from J, the gap between germline ends came to 8 bases. The CDR3 spells CASSPRQNTGELFF. CDR3 DNA sequence: TGTGCCAGCAGCCCTCGACAGAACACCGGGGAGCTGTTTTTT.

Only a few counts were recorded for this clonotype. The chain joins TRBV14 to TRBJ2-7, with D unclear. The germline V gene encodes CDR1 SGHDN and CDR2 FVKESK. Trimming shortened V by 4 bases and J by 6 bases, and 19 bases separated the two germline ends. The CDR3 is 15 amino acids. CDR3 amino acids: CASSRLLTTWGEQYF. In DNA, the CDR3 is TGTGCCAGCAGCCGCCTCCTCACAACATGGGGCGAGCAGTACTTC.

The rearrangement joins TRBV20-1 to TRBJ1-5, with D possibly TRBD1 on 6 matching bases. The ends were cut back, 3 bases at V and 1 base at J, with 13 bases in the middle. Germline lookup yields CDR1 DFQATT and CDR2 SNEGSKA (reference sequence). CDR3 length: 15 amino acids. As DNA, the CDR3 is TGCAGTGCTAGGGGGGGCAATGGGAGCAATCAGCCCCAGCATTTT. Its translation is CSARGGNGSNQPQHF.

At least ten counts were recorded for this clonotype. For the CDR3, the DNA is TGTGCCATCAGTGAGTCACTAGCGGGAGACCAAGAGACCCAGTACTTC. It codes for CAISESLAGDQETQYF. The V gene is TRBV10-3, the J gene TRBJ2-5, with 11 bases lining up with TRBD2. Germline V CDR1 and CDR2: ENHRY, SYGVKD. Trimming cost V 0 bases and J 0 bases; bases outside gene matches: 0. The CDR3 runs to 16 residues.

The chain recombines TRBV7-2 with TRBJ2-7; 7 nucleotides align to TRBD1. V trimming: 5 bases; J trimming: 0 bases; junction bases outside the gene matches: 7. CDR3 length: 15 amino acids. The germline V gene has CDR1 SGHTA and CDR2 FQGNSA. This chain's CDR3 is CASSPTRDSSYEQYF. In DNA form, the CDR3 reads TGTGCCAGCAGCCCCACTCGGGACAGCTCCTACGAGCAGTACTTC.

This clonotype was counted only a few times. In DNA form, the CDR3 reads TGTGCCAGCAGTTCAGGGTCGATCTATGGCTACACCTTC. The encoded protein is CASSSGSIYGYTF. This chain joins TRBV12-3 or TRBV12-4 and TRBJ1-2; the D gene is possibly TRBD1 (5 bases). The CDR3 is 13 amino acids. The V end lost 4 bases, the J end lost 4 bases, and 10 bases lay between the germline ends.

This clonotype was seen many times. The genes are TRBV24-1 and TRBJ1-5; a weak D match, TRBD1 (5 bases). The ends were cut back, 9 bases at V and 3 bases at J, with 17 bases in the middle. Germline CDR1 reads KGHDR; CDR2 reads SFDVKD. This CDR3 has 15 residues. This CDR3 is CATLGRQQFNQPQHF. CDR3 bases: TGTGCCACCCTTGGGAGACAGCAATTCAATCAGCCCCAGCATTTT.

The J gene is TRBJ1-1, the V gene TRBV10-3; 7 bases match TRBD1. In germline, CDR1 is ENHRY, CDR2 SYGVKD. CDR3 length equals 13 residues. The junction had 4 bases not matched to a gene; V was cut back by 8 bases and J by 1 base. CDR3 sequence (DNA): TGTGCCATCTCGGACAGGCAGAACACTGAAGCTTTCTTT. Its translation is CAISDRQNTEAFF.

In its sample, this clonotype was seen a few times. The CDR3 DNA reads TGTGCCAGCAGCCAAGGGGGGTCAGGGACAGGGAGCTATGGCTACACCTTC. Translating gives CASSQGGSGTGSYGYTF. The chain is built from TRBV3-1 and TRBJ1-2; 9 nucleotides align to TRBD1. Per germline, CDR1 LGHDT and CDR2 YNNKEL (reference sequence). There are 17 residues in the CDR3. With 1 base clipped from V and 4 bases from J, the junction kept 10 bases outside the gene matches.

The chain links TRBV25-1 to TRBJ1-5; D is perhaps TRBD1 (5 bases). The CDR3 covers 17 residues. Trimming pared 5 bases from V and 2 bases from J, leaving 19 bases between. Germline lookup yields CDR1 MGHDK and CDR2 SYGVNS. The CDR3 here is CASSPLTAITGNQPQHF. The CDR3, as DNA: TGTGCCAGCAGTCCGTTGACAGCGATTACGGGCAATCAGCCCCAGCATTTT.

This clonotype was seen only once. One end of the junction is discordant with germline, which a read error may explain. The genes are TRBV20-1 and TRBJ1-4; the match to TRBD1 covers 11 bases. CDR3 length: 13 amino acids. From germline, CDR1 is DFQATT and CDR2 SNEGSKA (reference sequence). The CDR3 here is CSAGGQGDEKLLF. In nucleotides, the CDR3 is TGCAGTGCTGGGGGACAGGGGGACGAAAAACTGCTTTTT.

The rearrangement links TRBV7-2 to TRBJ2-7, with 8 bases fitting TRBD2. This CDR3 has 15 residues. Germline V gives CDR1 SGHTA, CDR2 FQGNSA. After removal of 5 bases from V and 0 bases from J, the junction contained 6 bases not matched to a gene. The CDR3 nucleotides are TGTGCCAGCAGCCAAACCGGGACTAGCTCCTACGAGCAGTACTTC. Protein sequence: CASSQTGTSSYEQYF.

The chain carries TRBV5-1 and TRBJ1-1, with D perhaps TRBD1 (5 bases). Trimming removed 0 bases at V and 6 bases at J, with 15 bases between. Germline CDR1 SGHRS, CDR2 YFSETQ. The CDR3 totals 15 residues. The DNA of the CDR3 is TGCGCCAGCAGCTTGGGGGTGGGGGTAGGGGCTGAAGCTTTCTTT. It encodes CASSLGVGVGAEAFF.

This rearrangement joins TRBV29-1 to TRBJ2-2; D is ambiguous. This CDR3 spans 12 amino acids. Germline-derived CDR1 and CDR2 are SQVTM and ANQGSEA. V lost 4 bases and J lost 7, with 10 bases in between. The DNA of the CDR3 is TGCAGCGTTGGATTCGGGCGCGGGGAGCTGTTTTTT. This sequence encodes CSVGFGRGELFF.

This clonotype appeared many times. This chain links TRBV7-9 with TRBJ2-6, with a tentative D call TRBD2 (6 bases). Germline CDR1 is SEHNR and CDR2 is FQNEAQ (reference sequence). Trimming shortened V by 6 bases and J by 2 bases, and 8 bases separated the two germline ends. The CDR3 spans 14 residues. The CDR3 nucleotides are TGTGCCAGCAGGAGGGAGGCTGGGGCCAACGTCCTGACTTTC. The encoded protein is CASRREAGANVLTF. The full variable domain, its missing parts supplied by reference TRBV7-9 and TRBJ2-6, is DTGVSQNPRHKITKRGQNVTFRCDPISEHNRLYWYRQTLGQGPEFLTYFQNEAQLEKSRLLSDRFSAERPKGSFSTLEIQRTEQGDSAMYLCASRREAGANVLTFGAGSRLTVL.

This clonotype was observed a handful of times. The chain couples TRBV12-3 or TRBV12-4 to TRBJ1-1, with unresolved D. Trimming took 7 bases from V and 1 from J, leaving 10 bases between them. This CDR3 has 13 residues. The CDR3 DNA reads as TGTGCCAGCACACGCGGAGCGAACACTGAAGCTTTCTTT. Its protein is CASTRGANTEAFF.

At least ten counts were recorded for this clonotype. This chain uses TRBV7-9 with TRBJ2-2; TRBD2 might be the D (6 bases). CDR1 SEHNR and CDR2 FQNEAQ come from the germline V gene (reference sequence). This CDR3 contains 13 residues. V was shortened by 5 bases and J by 7 bases, with 11 bases between the two germline ends. The CDR3 reads CASSLTSLGELFF. DNA for the CDR3: TGTGCCAGCAGCCTGACTAGTCTCGGGGAGCTGTTTTTT. Supplemented by reference TRBV7-9 and TRBJ2-2, the full variable domain reads DTGVSQNPRHKITKRGQNVTFRCDPISEHNRLYWYRQTLGQGPEFLTYFQNEAQLEKSRLLSDRFSAERPKGSFSTLEIQRTEQGDSAMYLCASSLTSLGELFFGEGSRLTVL.

The chain employs TRBV6-5 and TRBJ1-1; TRBD1 is a possible D gene (6 bases). Trimming pared 7 bases from V and 4 bases from J, leaving 16 bases between. The germline V gene encodes CDR1 MNHEY and CDR2 SVGAGI. This CDR3 has 14 residues. The CDR3: CASTSPGALTEAFF. The CDR3 coding sequence is TGTGCCAGCACGTCCCCGGGGGCGCTCACTGAAGCTTTCTTT.

This clonotype was seen only once. The rearrangement links TRBV12-3 or TRBV12-4 to TRBJ1-1; no firm D call. This CDR3 is built from 15 residues. V lost 6 bases and J lost 5, with 19 bases in between. CDR3 nucleotides: TGTGCCAGCAGCCCTACTTATCATGGAGGAACTGAAGCTTTCTTT. It translates to CASSPTYHGGTEAFF.

On this clonotype itself: This may be a read error: a much more frequent sequence differs by one nucleotide. The chain employs TRBV5-1 and TRBJ1-1, with D perhaps TRBD1 (5 bases). The ends were cut back, 3 bases at V and 0 bases at J, with 12 bases in the middle. Germline CDR1 is SGHRS and CDR2 is YFSETQ. This CDR3 contains 15 residues. Written as DNA, the CDR3 is TGCGCCAGCAGCTCGGGTCAGGACATGAACACTGAAGCTTTCTTT. Translation gives CASSSGQDMNTEAFF.

This clonotype was seen many times. The rearrangement uses TRBV6-5 and TRBJ2-7; D remains ambiguous. The CDR3 has 12 amino acids. Trimming left V 4 bases short and J 2 bases short, with 6 bases between. Germline assignment: CDR1 MNHEY and CDR2 SVGAGI. CDR3 amino acids: CASSSTTYEQYF. CDR3 bases: TGTGCCAGCAGTTCAACCACCTACGAGCAGTACTTC.

This clonotype occurred many times. The chain uses TRBV5-1 and TRBJ1-6, with TRBD1 matching 7 bases. The trim removed 4 bases at V and 9 bases at J, leaving 10 bases unmatched. Germline assignment: CDR1 SGHRS and CDR2 YFSETQ. The CDR3 contains 15 residues. Written as DNA, the CDR3 is TGCGCCAGCAGCGTGGCCCGGGACAGCATTTCACCCCTCCACTTT. The encoded protein is CASSVARDSISPLHF.

V gene TRBV5-6 combines with J gene TRBJ1-5, with TRBD1 matching 7 bases. Unmatched junction bases numbered 5, after V lost 0 bases and J lost 5 bases. The CDR3 runs to 15 residues. CDR1 SGHDT and CDR2 YYEEEE come from the germline V gene. Written as DNA, the CDR3 is TGTGCCAGCAGCTTGGCCGACAGGGAGGATCAGCCCCAGCATTTT. It translates to CASSLADREDQPQHF.

This clonotype was picked up many times. The gene calls are TRBV5-1 and TRBJ2-2; D is unclear. There are 14 residues in the CDR3. Germline assignment: CDR1 SGHRS and CDR2 YFSETQ. V lost 6 bases, J lost 2 bases, and 11 bases lay in between. The CDR3 DNA reads as TGCGCCAGCAAGAGCGTGGGAAACACCGGGGAGCTGTTTTTT. Protein sequence: CASKSVGNTGELFF.

This clonotype was detected only a few times. The rearrangement links TRBV5-8 to TRBJ1-1; D is ambiguous. CDR3 length: 14 residues. The V end was cut by 6 bases, the J end by 1 base, with 13 bases between. Germline V gene lookup returns CDR1 SGHTS and CDR2 YDEGEE. CDR3 sequence (DNA): TGTGCCAGCATCTTCGCGGCAGGGAACACTGAAGCTTTCTTT. Translation: CASIFAAGNTEAFF.

In its sample, this clonotype was seen a few times. The V call is TRBV5-1, the J call TRBJ1-1; 8 bases are shared with TRBD1. The junction had 4 bases not matched to a gene; V was cut back by 0 bases and J by 3 bases. Looked up from germline, CDR1 is SGHRS and CDR2 is YFSETQ. CDR3 size: 15 residues. The CDR3 nucleotides read TGCGCCAGCAGCTTGGTGGGACAGGACTACACTGAAGCTTTCTTT. This sequence encodes CASSLVGQDYTEAFF.

The chain has TRBV29-1 and TRBJ1-1; TRBD1 aligns across 10 bases. The CDR3 consists of 13 residues. With 7 bases clipped from V and 3 bases from J, the junction kept 5 bases outside the gene matches. CDR1 is SQVTM, CDR2 ANQGSEA, per germline. CDR3: CSAVDRGDTEAFF. The CDR3 DNA follows: TGCAGCGCCGTGGACAGGGGGGACACTGAAGCTTTCTTT. The full variable domain, in which reference TRBV29-1 and TRBJ1-1 provide the parts outside the CDR3, is SAVISQKPSRDICQRGTSLTIQCQVDSQVTMMFWYRQQPGQSLTLIATANQGSEATYESGFVIDKFPISRPNLTFSTLTVSNMSPEDSSIYLCSAVDRGDTEAFFGQGTRLTVV.